One sample yielded the 30 T cell receptor beta chains listed below, sequenced in a study of OX40 agonist ivuxolimab in advanced cancers. Measured with immunoSEQ multiplex PCR; TCRdb has only the in-frame clones, and not every one. Of about 64,000 clones detected, around 87% appear once; the ten largest clones hold 14%. The starting material was CD4+ or CD8+ T cells sorted from blood, obtained in a trial of the OX40 agonist ivuxolimab. The receptors here all came from an adult with an advanced solid tumor such as melanoma, head and neck, liver or kidney cancer.

This chain joins TRBV4-1 and TRBJ1-6, with 7 nucleotides matching TRBD1. The germline gives CDR1 MGHRA, CDR2 YSYEKL. V trimming: 2 bases; J trimming: 1 base; junction bases outside the gene matches: 2. The CDR3 covers 16 residues. CDR3 sequence reads: CASSQRGPSYNSPLHF. In DNA form, the CDR3 reads TGCGCCAGCAGCCAAAGGGGGCCGTCCTATAATTCACCCCTCCACTTT.

This clone appeared once. The chain combines TRBV27 with TRBJ2-5; the D gene is possibly TRBD2 (5 bases). The CDR3 totals 14 residues. CDR1 and CDR2 (germline): MNHEY, SMNVEV (reference sequence). Trimming shortened V by 6 bases and J by 5 bases, and 16 bases separated the two germline ends. The CDR3 coding sequence is TGTGCCAGCAGCCCCTTTAACGGGGATGAGACCCAGTACTTC. It yields the protein CASSPFNGDETQYF.

Here the CDR3 reads CASSSQMLTASGNTIYF. The DNA for the CDR3 is TGTGCCAGCAGCTCCCAAATGTTAACGGCATCTGGAAACACCATATATTTT. This chain links TRBV7-9 with TRBJ1-3; D call uncertain. The length of the CDR3 is 17 residues. Trimming stripped 4 bases from V and 1 base from J, with 17 bases between. The V gene's germline CDR1 is SEHNR and CDR2 FQNEAQ (reference sequence).

The chain recombines TRBV15 with TRBJ1-3; tentatively, D is TRBD1 (5 bases). The CDR3 spans 17 residues. Germline CDR1 is LNHNV and CDR2 is YYDKDF (reference sequence). Trimming shortened V by 5 bases and J by 0 bases, and 17 bases separated the two germline ends. The CDR3, as DNA: TGTGCCACCAGCGCCCAAGGGGCTTATCCCTCTGGAAACACCATATATTTT. It yields the protein CATSAQGAYPSGNTIYF.

The chain links TRBV30 to TRBJ2-7; 9 nucleotides align to TRBD1. There are 15 residues in the CDR3. Germline values: CDR1 GTSNPN, CDR2 SVGIG (reference sequence). Trimming cost V 5 bases and J 0 bases; bases outside gene matches: 8. Here the CDR3 DNA reads TGTGCCTGGGAAACCGGGACAGGGAGCTCCTACGAGCAGTACTTC. It codes for CAWETGTGSSYEQYF.

This chain joins TRBV5-1 and TRBJ2-1; D call uncertain. The germline V gene encodes CDR1 SGHRS and CDR2 YFSETQ. V was trimmed by 7 bases and J by 6 bases, leaving 17 bases between them. The CDR3 loop spans 14 amino acids. CDR3 in DNA: TGCGCCAGCTTGATGGATAGTGGTAGCAATGAGCAGTTCTTC. Protein: CASLMDSGSNEQFF.

The chain joins TRBV27 to TRBJ2-1, with TRBD2 matching 9 bases. Germline V lookup: CDR1 MNHEY, CDR2 SMNVEV (reference sequence). Trimming cost V 5 bases and J 0 bases; bases outside gene matches: 5. This CDR3 is built from 16 residues. The CDR3 bases are TGTGCCAGCAGTGAATATAGCGGGAGCTCCTACAATGAGCAGTTCTTC. Translating gives CASSEYSGSSYNEQFF.

This clone was detected only once. The rearrangement joins TRBV14 to TRBJ1-2; 10 bases agree with TRBD1. Germline V CDR1 and CDR2: SGHDN, FVKESK. V lost 0 bases, J lost 4 bases, and 5 bases stayed unmatched. This CDR3 has 16 amino acids. The CDR3 protein is CASSQEMTGGLYGYTF. As DNA, the CDR3 is TGTGCCAGCAGCCAAGAGATGACAGGGGGCCTCTATGGCTACACCTTC. Full variable domain (outside the CDR3, taken from reference TRBV14 and TRBJ1-2): EAGVTQFPSHSVIEKGQTVTLRCDPISGHDNLYWYRRVMGKEIKFLLHFVKESKQDESGMPNNRFLAERTGGTYSTLKVQPAELEDSGVYFCASSQEMTGGLYGYTFGSGTRLTVV.

The CDR3 is CSVKLGTGELFF. DNA of the CDR3: TGCAGCGTTAAATTGGGGACCGGGGAGCTGTTTTTT. J is TRBJ2-2 and V is TRBV29-1; no firm D call. Germline V gene data show CDR1 as SQVTM and CDR2 as ANQGSEA. The V end lost 5 bases, the J end lost 5 bases, and 9 bases lay between the germline ends. The CDR3 length is 12 residues.

The chain employs TRBV11-2 and TRBJ1-1; no firm D call. V lost 5 bases and J 8 bases, leaving 21 bases between the germline ends. This CDR3 region has 15 residues. The V gene's germline CDR1 is SGHAT and CDR2 FQNNGV. CDR3 amino acids: CASSLHGRPLLEAFF. The CDR3 bases are TGTGCCAGCAGCCTACATGGACGGCCTCTCTTAGAAGCTTTCTTT.

The V gene is TRBV5-1, the J gene TRBJ2-1, with D possibly TRBD2 on 5 matching bases. V was shortened by 0 bases and J by 8 bases, with 9 bases between the two germline ends. This CDR3 has 13 amino acids. Germline V lookup: CDR1 SGHRS, CDR2 YFSETQ. CDR3 sequence (DNA): TGCGCCAGCAGCTTGGGGGGAGTGGATGAGCAGTTCTTC. This translates into CASSLGGVDEQFF.

The V and J genes are TRBV7-3 and TRBJ2-1; 9 nucleotides agree with TRBD1. V was pared by 5 bases and J by 7 bases, with 9 bases of the junction left unmatched. The CDR3 has 15 residues. Per germline, CDR1 SGHTA and CDR2 FQGTGA. The CDR3, as DNA: TGTGCCAGCAGCCCCCAACGGGACAGGGTTAATGAGCAGTTCTTC. This sequence encodes CASSPQRDRVNEQFF.

There are a few counts of this clone. The gene calls are TRBV13 and TRBJ2-2; 12 positions match TRBD1. V lost 6 bases, J lost 2 bases, and 1 base stayed unmatched. CDR1 and CDR2 (germline): PRHDT, FYEKMQ (reference sequence). The CDR3 contains 15 residues. The CDR3 loop reads CASRGQGANTGELFF. The CDR3 nucleotides are TGTGCCAGCAGGGGACAGGGGGCCAACACCGGGGAGCTGTTTTTT.

The chain employs TRBV5-5 and TRBJ1-2, with TRBD1 as a possible D gene (6 bases). CDR3 size: 14 residues. V lost 3 bases and J 3 bases, leaving 12 bases between the germline ends. Per germline, CDR1 SGHKS and CDR2 YYEKEE (reference sequence). CDR3 DNA: TGTGCCAGCAGCTGGGGGGCACTCGACTATGGCTACACCTTC. Translation gives CASSWGALDYGYTF.

The chain links TRBV27 to TRBJ1-3; 9 bases map to TRBD1. J was trimmed by 3 bases and V by 5 bases; bases with no gene match: 8. This CDR3 has 16 amino acids. CDR1 and CDR2 from the germline V gene are MNHEY and SMNVEV (reference sequence). CDR3 protein: CASSPTQGARGNTIYF. The CDR3 nucleotides read TGTGCCAGCAGTCCCACACAGGGGGCCCGTGGAAACACCATATATTTT.

The chain has TRBV6-5 and TRBJ2-7; no firm D call. The V gene lost 5 bases and the J gene lost 7 bases, with 18 bases spanning the gap. Germline CDR1 reads MNHEY; CDR2 reads SVGAGI. CDR3 length: 14 residues. CDR3 sequence (DNA): TGTGCCAGCAGTCCTTATGAATCGGCTCGAGAGCAGTACTTC. This gives the protein CASSPYESAREQYF.

This chain uses TRBV6-6 with TRBJ1-2; D call uncertain. This CDR3 is built from 13 residues. Looked up from germline, CDR1 is MNHNY and CDR2 is SVGAGI (reference sequence). Trimming took 6 bases from V and 2 from J, leaving 10 bases between them. The CDR3 bases are TGTGCCAGCAGCCAGACAAGAAACTATGGCTACACCTTC. This encodes CASSQTRNYGYTF.

This rearrangement joins TRBV5-1 to TRBJ2-7, with D possibly matching TRBD2 (6 bases). CDR1 SGHRS and CDR2 YFSETQ come from the germline V gene. V dropped 3 bases and J dropped 6 bases, with 22 bases sitting between them. The CDR3 has 16 amino acids. CDR3 loop: CASSSGEGRESGEQYF. As DNA, the CDR3 is TGCGCCAGCAGCTCCGGAGAGGGACGGGAGTCGGGCGAGCAGTACTTC.

The V call is TRBV7-9, the J call TRBJ2-7; a weak D match, TRBD1 (6 bases). The V end was cut by 5 bases, the J end by 5 bases, with 19 bases between. CDR1 and CDR2 from the germline V gene are SEHNR and FQNEAQ (reference sequence). The CDR3 covers 15 residues. The CDR3 region is CASSKGTFGSNEQYF. The CDR3 nucleotides are TGTGCCAGCAGCAAAGGGACATTCGGGTCGAACGAGCAGTACTTC.

The J gene is TRBJ2-3, the V gene TRBV6-1; no definite D call. Trimming pared 8 bases from V and 0 bases from J, leaving 9 bases between. The CDR3 length is 13 residues. The germline gives CDR1 MNHNS, CDR2 SASEGT. Here the CDR3 DNA reads TGTGCCAGCTTCACTTACAGCACAGATACGCAGTATTTT. It yields the protein CASFTYSTDTQYF.

This clone appeared once. This chain uses TRBV7-9 with TRBJ2-2; perhaps D is TRBD1 or TRBD2 (5 bases each). Germline CDR1 is SEHNR and CDR2 is FQNEAQ (reference sequence). The CDR3 has 16 residues. CDR3 sequence reads: CAGRFTTTLNTGELFF. The CDR3 region has the DNA TGTGCGGGACGATTTACTACTACCTTAAACACCGGGGAGCTGTTTTTT.

The V gene is TRBV28, the J gene TRBJ2-1; D is tentatively TRBD1 or TRBD2 (5 bases each). Trimming took 6 bases from V and 6 from J, leaving 12 bases between them. CDR1 and CDR2 from the germline V gene are MDHEN and SYDVKM. The CDR3 length is 13 residues. Written as DNA, the CDR3 is TGTGCCAGCAGCACCGGGGACCTCAATGAGCAGTTCTTC. It codes for CASSTGDLNEQFF.

The CDR3 DNA sequence: TGTGCCAGCAGTCTCTCCGGGACGTTGCTAAATCAGCCCCAGCATTTT. Protein: CASSLSGTLLNQPQHF. The chain links TRBV27 to TRBJ1-5, with a weak D call TRBD1 (5 bases). CDR1 MNHEY and CDR2 SMNVEV come from the germline V gene (reference sequence). The V end was cut by 5 bases, the J end by 4 bases, with 18 bases between. This CDR3 is 16 amino acids long.

The chain links TRBV7-8 to TRBJ2-1; TRBD2 matches 16 bases. CDR3 length: 17 amino acids. CDR1 and CDR2 from the germline V gene are SGHVS and FQNEAQ. The V gene end was trimmed by 0 bases and the J gene end by 5 bases; junction bases not matched to a gene: 1. CDR3 sequence reads: CASSLAGTSGRDNEQFF. In DNA form, the CDR3 reads TGTGCCAGCAGCTTAGCGGGGACTAGCGGGAGGGACAATGAGCAGTTCTTC.

The chain combines TRBV27 with TRBJ1-1; D may be TRBD1 (5 bases). Deletions cut 4 bases from V and 1 base from J, with 7 bases between. The CDR3 extends over 13 amino acids. Germline V gene sequence: CDR1 MNHEY, CDR2 SMNVEV (reference sequence). CDR3 nucleotide sequence: TGTGCCAGCAGTTCTCAGGGGAACACTGAAGCTTTCTTT. This codes for CASSSQGNTEAFF.

The chain couples TRBV9 to TRBJ2-3; a weak D match, TRBD2 (7 bases). With 3 bases removed from V and 6 bases from J, the gap between germline ends came to 17 bases. Per the germline V gene, CDR1 is SGDLS and CDR2 is YYNGEE. The CDR3 has 15 residues. Here the CDR3 reads CASSEGAGAPDTQYF. The CDR3 nucleotides read TGTGCCAGCAGCGAGGGCGCGGGGGCACCCGATACGCAGTATTTT. Full variable domain (missing parts from reference TRBV9 and TRBJ2-3): DSGVTQTPKHLITATGQRVTLRCSPRSGDLSVYWYQQSLDQGLQFLIQYYNGEERAKGNILERFSAQQFPDLHSELNLSSLELGDSALYFCASSEGAGAPDTQYFGPGTRLTVL.

The chain joins TRBV9 to TRBJ1-1, with 7 nucleotides matching TRBD1. After removal of 4 bases from V and 12 bases from J, the junction contained 12 bases not matched to a gene. The CDR3 runs to 13 residues. The germline gives CDR1 SGDLS, CDR2 YYNGEE. CDR3 in amino acids: CASSPRTGGETFF. DNA for the CDR3: TGTGCCAGCAGCCCCCGGACAGGAGGGGAAACTTTCTTT. Drawing the rest from reference TRBV9 and TRBJ1-1, the complete variable domain is DSGVTQTPKHLITATGQRVTLRCSPRSGDLSVYWYQQSLDQGLQFLIQYYNGEERAKGNILERFSAQQFPDLHSELNLSSLELGDSALYFCASSPRTGGETFFGQGTRLTVV.

This clone was counted a few times. This sequence joins TRBV27 and TRBJ2-2; 11 bases align to TRBD2. The ends lost 5 bases at V and 3 bases at J; junction bases unmatched: 2. The germline V gene has CDR1 MNHEY and CDR2 SMNVEV (reference sequence). This CDR3 contains 15 residues. The CDR3 coding sequence is TGTGCCAGCAGTCAGACTAGCGGGGACACCGGGGAGCTGTTTTTT. It translates to CASSQTSGDTGELFF.

The chain uses TRBV9 and TRBJ1-1, with 8 bases identical to TRBD1. CDR1 is SGDLS, CDR2 YYNGEE, per germline. The J segment lost 0 bases and the V segment lost 3 bases, leaving 7 bases of the junction unmatched. CDR3 length equals 16 residues. The CDR3 DNA follows: TGTGCCAGCAGCGAGAGGAGGACAGGGATGAACACTGAAGCTTTCTTT. Protein sequence: CASSERRTGMNTEAFF.

The V gene is TRBV4-1, the J gene TRBJ1-2, with a possible D match to TRBD1 (6 bases). Trimming stripped 3 bases from V and 4 bases from J, with 18 bases between. The CDR3 covers 16 residues. Germline lookup yields CDR1 MGHRA and CDR2 YSYEKL. CDR3 DNA: TGCGCCAGCAGCCAGCTGGTAGGGACACCGATCTATGGCTACACCTTC. Translated: CASSQLVGTPIYGYTF.